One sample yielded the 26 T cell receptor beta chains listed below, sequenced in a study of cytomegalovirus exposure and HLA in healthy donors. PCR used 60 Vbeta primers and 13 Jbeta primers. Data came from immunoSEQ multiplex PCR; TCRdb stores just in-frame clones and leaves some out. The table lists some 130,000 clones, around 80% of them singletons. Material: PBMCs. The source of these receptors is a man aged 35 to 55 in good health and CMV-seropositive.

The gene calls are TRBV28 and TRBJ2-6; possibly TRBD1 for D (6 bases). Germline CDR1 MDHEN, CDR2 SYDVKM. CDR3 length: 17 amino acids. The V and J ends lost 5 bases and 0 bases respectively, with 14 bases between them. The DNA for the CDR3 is TGTGCCAGCAGTGGAGACAGGTTCGACTCTGGGGCCAACGTCCTGACTTTC. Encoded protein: CASSGDRFDSGANVLTF.

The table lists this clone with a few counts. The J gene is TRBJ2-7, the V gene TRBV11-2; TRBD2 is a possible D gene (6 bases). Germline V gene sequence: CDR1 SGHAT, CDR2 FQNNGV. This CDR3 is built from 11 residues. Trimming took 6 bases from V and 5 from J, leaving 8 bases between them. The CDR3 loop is CASRAGHEQYF. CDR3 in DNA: TGTGCCAGCAGGGCGGGACACGAGCAGTACTTC.

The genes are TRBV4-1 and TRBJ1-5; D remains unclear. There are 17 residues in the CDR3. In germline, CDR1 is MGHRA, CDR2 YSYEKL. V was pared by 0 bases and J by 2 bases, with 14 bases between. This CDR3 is CASSQDRLSQGNQPQHF. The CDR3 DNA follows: TGCGCCAGCAGCCAAGATCGGCTCTCCCAGGGCAATCAGCCCCAGCATTTT.

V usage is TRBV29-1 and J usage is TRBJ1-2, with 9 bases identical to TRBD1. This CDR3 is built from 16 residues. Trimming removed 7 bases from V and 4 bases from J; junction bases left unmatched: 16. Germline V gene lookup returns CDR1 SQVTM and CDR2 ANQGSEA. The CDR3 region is CSAQPGQGIIGYGYTF. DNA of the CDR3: TGCAGCGCTCAACCAGGACAGGGGATTATTGGCTATGGCTACACCTTC.

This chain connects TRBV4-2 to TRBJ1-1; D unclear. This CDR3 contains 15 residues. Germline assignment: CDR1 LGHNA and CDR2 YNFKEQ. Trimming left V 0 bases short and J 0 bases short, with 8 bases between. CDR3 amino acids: CASSQEGQMNTEAFF. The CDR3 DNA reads TGTGCCAGCAGCCAAGAGGGCCAGATGAACACTGAAGCTTTCTTT.

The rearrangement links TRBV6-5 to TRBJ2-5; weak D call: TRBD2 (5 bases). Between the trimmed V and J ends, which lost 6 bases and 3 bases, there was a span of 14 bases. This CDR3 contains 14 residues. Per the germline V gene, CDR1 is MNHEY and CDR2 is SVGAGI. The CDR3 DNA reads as TGTGCCAGCAGGGGAAGGAGCGGAGAAGAGACCCAGTACTTC. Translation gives CASRGRSGEETQYF.

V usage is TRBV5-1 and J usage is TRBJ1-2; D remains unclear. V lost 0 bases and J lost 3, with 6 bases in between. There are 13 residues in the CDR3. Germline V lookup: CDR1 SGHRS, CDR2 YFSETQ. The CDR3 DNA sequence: TGCGCCAGCAGCTTGGGCGGGGACTATGGCTACACCTTC. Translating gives CASSLGGDYGYTF.

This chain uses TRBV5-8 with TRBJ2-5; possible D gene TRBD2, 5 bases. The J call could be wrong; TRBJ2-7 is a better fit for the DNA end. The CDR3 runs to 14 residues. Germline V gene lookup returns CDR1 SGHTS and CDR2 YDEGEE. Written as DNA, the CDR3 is TGTGCCAGCAGCTTCGGGATGGGGAGCTACGAGCAGTACTTC. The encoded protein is CASSFGMGSYEQYF.

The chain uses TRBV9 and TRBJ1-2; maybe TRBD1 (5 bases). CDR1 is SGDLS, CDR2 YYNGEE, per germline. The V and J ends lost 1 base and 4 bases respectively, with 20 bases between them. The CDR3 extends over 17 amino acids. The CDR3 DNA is TGTGCCAGCAGCGTAAATTCACAGGTTGGGCTACTCTATGGCTACACCTTC. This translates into CASSVNSQVGLLYGYTF.

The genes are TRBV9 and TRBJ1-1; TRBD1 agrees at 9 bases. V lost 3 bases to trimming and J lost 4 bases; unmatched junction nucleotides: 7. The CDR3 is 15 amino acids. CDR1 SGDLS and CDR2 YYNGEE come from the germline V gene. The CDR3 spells CASSGRDRDVTEAFF. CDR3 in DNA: TGTGCCAGCAGCGGCCGGGACAGGGATGTCACTGAAGCTTTCTTT. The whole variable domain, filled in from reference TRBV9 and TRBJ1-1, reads DSGVTQTPKHLITATGQRVTLRCSPRSGDLSVYWYQQSLDQGLQFLIQYYNGEERAKGNILERFSAQQFPDLHSELNLSSLELGDSALYFCASSGRDRDVTEAFFGQGTRLTVV.

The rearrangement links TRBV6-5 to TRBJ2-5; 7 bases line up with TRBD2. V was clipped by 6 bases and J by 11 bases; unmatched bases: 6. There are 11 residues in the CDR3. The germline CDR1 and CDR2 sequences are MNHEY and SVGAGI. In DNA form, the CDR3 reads TGTGCCAGCAGGAACCGGGGGGAGCAGTACTTC. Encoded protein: CASRNRGEQYF.

The CDR3: CASSPEGQGARSEAFF. The CDR3 DNA sequence: TGTGCCAGCAGCCCAGAAGGACAGGGGGCCAGGTCTGAAGCTTTCTTT. The chain has TRBV4-2 and TRBJ1-1; 11 bases match TRBD1. Looked up from germline, CDR1 is LGHNA and CDR2 is YNFKEQ. With 4 bases clipped from V and 6 bases from J, the junction kept 10 bases outside the gene matches. The CDR3 is 16 residues long.

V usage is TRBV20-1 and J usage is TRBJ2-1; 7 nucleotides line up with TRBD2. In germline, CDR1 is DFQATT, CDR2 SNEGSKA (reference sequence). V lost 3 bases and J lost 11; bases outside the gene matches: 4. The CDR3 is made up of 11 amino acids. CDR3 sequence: CSAREREQQFF. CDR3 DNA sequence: TGCAGTGCTAGGGAGCGGGAACAGCAGTTCTTC.

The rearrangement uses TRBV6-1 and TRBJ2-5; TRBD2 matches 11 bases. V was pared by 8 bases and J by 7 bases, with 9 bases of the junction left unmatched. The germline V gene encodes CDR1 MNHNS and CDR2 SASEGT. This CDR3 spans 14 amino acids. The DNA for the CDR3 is TGTGCCAGCCTACCTACTAGCGGGAGCTGGACCCAGTACTTC. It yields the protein CASLPTSGSWTQYF.

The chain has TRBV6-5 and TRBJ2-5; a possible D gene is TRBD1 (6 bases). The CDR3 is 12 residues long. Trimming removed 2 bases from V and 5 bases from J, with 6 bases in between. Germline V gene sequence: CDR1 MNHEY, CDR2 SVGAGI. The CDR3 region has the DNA TGTGCCAGCAGTTACCAGGGGGAGACCCAGTACTTC. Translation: CASSYQGETQYF.

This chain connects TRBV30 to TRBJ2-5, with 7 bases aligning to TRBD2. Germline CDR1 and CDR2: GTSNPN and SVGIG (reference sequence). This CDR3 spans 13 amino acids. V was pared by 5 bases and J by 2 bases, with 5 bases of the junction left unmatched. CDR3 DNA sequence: TGTGCCTGGGGACTAGACCTGCAAGAGACCCAGTACTTC. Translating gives CAWGLDLQETQYF.

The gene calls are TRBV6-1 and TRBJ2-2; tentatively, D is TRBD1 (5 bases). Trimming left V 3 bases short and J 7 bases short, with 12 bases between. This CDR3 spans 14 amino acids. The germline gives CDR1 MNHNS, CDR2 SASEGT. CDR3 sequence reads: CASSEIGVGGELFF. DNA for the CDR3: TGTGCCAGCAGTGAGATAGGGGTAGGCGGGGAGCTGTTTTTT.

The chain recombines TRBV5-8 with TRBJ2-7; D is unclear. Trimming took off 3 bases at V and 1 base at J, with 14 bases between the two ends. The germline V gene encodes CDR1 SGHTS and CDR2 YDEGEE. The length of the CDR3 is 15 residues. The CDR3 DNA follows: TGTGCCAGCAGCTACGACTCAACTTCTTCCTACGAGCAGTACTTC. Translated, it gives CASSYDSTSSYEQYF. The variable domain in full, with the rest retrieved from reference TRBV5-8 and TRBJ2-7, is EAGVTQSPTHLIKTRGQQATLRCSPISGHTSVYWYQQALGLGLQFLLWYDEGEERNRGNFPPRFSGRQFPNYSSELNVNALELEDSALYLCASSYDSTSSYEQYFGPGTRLTVT.

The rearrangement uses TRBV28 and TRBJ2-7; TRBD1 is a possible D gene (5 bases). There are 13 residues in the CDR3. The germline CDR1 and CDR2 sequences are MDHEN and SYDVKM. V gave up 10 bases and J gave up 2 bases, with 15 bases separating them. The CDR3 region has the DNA TGTGCCACTCTAGGGGCGGTCACCTACGAGCAGTACTTC. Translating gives CATLGAVTYEQYF.

CDR3 sequence reads: CASSLAYNEQFF. DNA for the CDR3: TGTGCCAGCAGCTTAGCATACAATGAGCAGTTCTTC. The genes are TRBV11-2 and TRBJ2-1; the D is unclear. There are 12 residues in the CDR3. The V end was cut by 1 base, the J end by 4 bases, with 2 bases between. CDR1 is SGHAT, CDR2 FQNNGV, per germline. The complete variable domain, with remaining parts taken from reference TRBV11-2 and TRBJ2-1, reads EAGVAQSPRYKIIEKRQSVAFWCNPISGHATLYWYQQILGQGPKLLIQFQNNGVVDDSQLPKDRFSAERLKGVDSTLKIQPAKLEDSAVYLCASSLAYNEQFFGPGTRLTVL.

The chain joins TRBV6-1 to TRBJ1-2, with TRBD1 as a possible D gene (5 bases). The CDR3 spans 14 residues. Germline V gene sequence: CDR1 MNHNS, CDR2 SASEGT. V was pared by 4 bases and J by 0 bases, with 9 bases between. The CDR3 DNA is TGTGCCAGCAGTGCAGGGCATCCTAACTATGGCTACACCTTC. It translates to CASSAGHPNYGYTF.

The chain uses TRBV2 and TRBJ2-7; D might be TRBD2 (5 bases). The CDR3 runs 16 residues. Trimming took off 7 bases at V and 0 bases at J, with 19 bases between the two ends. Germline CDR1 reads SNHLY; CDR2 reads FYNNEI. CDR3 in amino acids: CASTDLGGRSSYEQYF. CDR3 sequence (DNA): TGTGCCAGCACCGACCTGGGCGGGCGAAGCTCCTACGAGCAGTACTTC.

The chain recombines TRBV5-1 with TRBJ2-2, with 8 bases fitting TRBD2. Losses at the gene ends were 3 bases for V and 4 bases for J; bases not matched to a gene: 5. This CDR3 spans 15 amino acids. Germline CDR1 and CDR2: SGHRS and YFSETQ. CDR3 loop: CASSYKREPTGELFF. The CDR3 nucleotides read TGCGCCAGCAGCTACAAGCGGGAGCCCACCGGGGAGCTGTTTTTT.

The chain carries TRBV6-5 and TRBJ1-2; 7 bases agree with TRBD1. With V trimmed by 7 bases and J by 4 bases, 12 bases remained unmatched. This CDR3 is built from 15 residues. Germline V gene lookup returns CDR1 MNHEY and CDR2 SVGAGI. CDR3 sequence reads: CASTFQGGAGYGYTF. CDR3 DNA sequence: TGTGCCAGCACTTTCCAAGGGGGCGCTGGCTATGGCTACACCTTC.

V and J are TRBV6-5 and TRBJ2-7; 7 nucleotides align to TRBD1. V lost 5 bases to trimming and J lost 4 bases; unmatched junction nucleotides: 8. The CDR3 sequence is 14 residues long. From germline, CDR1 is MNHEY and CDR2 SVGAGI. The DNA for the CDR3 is TGTGCCAGCAGTGGTTGGGGACAGATATACGAGCAGTACTTC. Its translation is CASSGWGQIYEQYF.

Written as DNA, the CDR3 is TGCGCCAGCAGCTTTCTGGACAGGGTCAATGGCTACACCTTC. It translates to CASSFLDRVNGYTF. J is TRBJ1-2 and V is TRBV5-1, with 8 bases matching TRBD1. Germline assignment: CDR1 SGHRS and CDR2 YFSETQ. The trim removed 2 bases at V and 6 bases at J, leaving 6 bases unmatched. CDR3 size: 14 residues.